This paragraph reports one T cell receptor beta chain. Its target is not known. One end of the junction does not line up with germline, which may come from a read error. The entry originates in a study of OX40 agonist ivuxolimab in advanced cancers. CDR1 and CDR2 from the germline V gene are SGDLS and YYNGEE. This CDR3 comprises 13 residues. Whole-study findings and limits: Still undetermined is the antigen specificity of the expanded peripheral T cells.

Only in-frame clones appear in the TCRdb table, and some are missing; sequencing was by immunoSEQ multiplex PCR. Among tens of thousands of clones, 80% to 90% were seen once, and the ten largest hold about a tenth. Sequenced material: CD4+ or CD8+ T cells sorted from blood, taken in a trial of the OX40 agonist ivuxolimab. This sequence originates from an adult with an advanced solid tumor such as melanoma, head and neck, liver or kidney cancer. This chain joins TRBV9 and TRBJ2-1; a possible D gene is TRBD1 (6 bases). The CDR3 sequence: CASSADSYDEQFF. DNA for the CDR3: TGTGCCAGCAGCGCGGACAGCTACGATGAGCAGTTCTTC.